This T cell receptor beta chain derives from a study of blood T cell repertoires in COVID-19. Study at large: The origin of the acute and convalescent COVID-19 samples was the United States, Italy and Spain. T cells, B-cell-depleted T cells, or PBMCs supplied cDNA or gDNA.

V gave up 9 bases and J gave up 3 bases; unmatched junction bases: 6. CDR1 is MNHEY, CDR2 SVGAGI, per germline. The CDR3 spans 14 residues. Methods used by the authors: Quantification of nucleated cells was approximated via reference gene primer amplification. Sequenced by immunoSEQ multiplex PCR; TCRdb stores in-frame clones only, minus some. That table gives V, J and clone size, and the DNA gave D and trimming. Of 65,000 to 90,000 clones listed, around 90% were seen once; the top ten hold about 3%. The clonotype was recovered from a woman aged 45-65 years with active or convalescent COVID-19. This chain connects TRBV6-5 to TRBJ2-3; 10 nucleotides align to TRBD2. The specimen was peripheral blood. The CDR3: CASSSGGWTDTQYF. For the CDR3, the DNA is TGTGCCAGTTCTAGCGGGGGCTGGACAGATACGCAGTATTTT.